The sequence of this T cell receptor beta chain was determined in a study of Ad26.COV2.S vaccination and SARS-CoV-2 variants. The CDR3 has 15 amino acids. In germline, CDR1 is GTSNPN, CDR2 SVGIG (reference sequence). Trimming took 2 bases from V and 0 from J, leaving 8 bases between them. Generated by immunoSEQ multiplex PCR, the TCRdb table keeps only in-frame clones and is missing some. The sample yields around 300,000 clones, roughly 90% seen once. The treatment is: roughly 20 received Ad26.COV2.S at low or high dose, single or two shots; several received placebo; per-sample allocation not given. Sample collection was performed on day 63 after the first vaccine or placebo injection.

This rearrangement joins TRBV30 to TRBJ2-6, with a possible D match to TRBD1 (5 bases). The sequencing here drew on peripheral blood, taken in a trial of Ad26.COV2.S vaccine versus placebo. This receptor was obtained from a person between 18 and 65 years old who received the Ad26.COV2.S COVID-19 vaccine or a placebo. The CDR3 sequence: CAWSYDSSGANVLTF. CDR3 nucleotides: TGTGCCTGGAGTTACGACAGCTCTGGGGCCAACGTCCTGACTTTC.